Sequencing of this T cell receptor beta chain was carried out in a study of blood T cell repertoires in COVID-19. Study in general: There were acute and convalescent COVID-19 samples, and they came from the United States, Italy and Spain. T cells, B-cell-depleted T cells, or PBMCs supplied cDNA or gDNA.

Source study methods: It was from reference gene primer amplification that nucleated cell counts were estimated. Repertoires were generated with immunoSEQ multiplex PCR, while TCRdb's copy carries only in-frame clones and drops some. V, J and clone size are taken as reported in that table, and D and trimming were inferred from the DNA itself. The sample carries around 150,000 clones, roughly 81% recorded once. Membership in each cohort depended on participant-reported clinical history. V lost 3 bases and J 1 base, leaving 10 bases between the germline ends. Germline V gene sequence: CDR1 LGHDT, CDR2 YNNKEL (reference sequence). CDR3 length: 14 amino acids.

The clonotype comes from a woman between 50 and 59 years old with acute COVID-19. Sequencing was done on a sample of PBMCs or T cells enriched from blood (not recorded which). V usage is TRBV3-1 (or the pseudogene TRBV3-2) and J usage is TRBJ2-7; unclear D gene. CDR3 amino acids: CASSHYTASYEQYF. CDR3 nucleotides: TGTGCCAGCAGCCATTACACAGCTTCCTACGAGCAGTACTTC.